This T cell receptor beta chain was observed in a study of T-cell reconstitution after alpha-beta-depleted transplantation in children. A TCRbeta library incorporating unique molecular identifiers was prepared. TCRdb passed the PCR reads through MiXCR, listing each CDR3 protein once. The profile shows 300,000 to 400,000 distinct CDR3 sequences, 10% to 15% of them singletons. The CDR3 is 18 amino acids. Germline lookup yields CDR1 LGHNA and CDR2 YSLEER. J was trimmed by 3 bases and V by 2 bases; bases with no gene match: 15. The V and J genes are TRBV4-3 and TRBJ2-7, with TRBD2 matching over 8 bases. This TCR was recovered from a human donor who donated a stem cell graft to a child with Fanconi anemia. The source was PBMCs, collected from the stem cell graft. The CDR3 loop is CASSQTPGGAAFLYEQYF. As DNA, the CDR3 is TGCGCCAGCAGCCAAACCCCCGGGGGGGCGGCCTTTCTCTACGAGCAGTACTTC.